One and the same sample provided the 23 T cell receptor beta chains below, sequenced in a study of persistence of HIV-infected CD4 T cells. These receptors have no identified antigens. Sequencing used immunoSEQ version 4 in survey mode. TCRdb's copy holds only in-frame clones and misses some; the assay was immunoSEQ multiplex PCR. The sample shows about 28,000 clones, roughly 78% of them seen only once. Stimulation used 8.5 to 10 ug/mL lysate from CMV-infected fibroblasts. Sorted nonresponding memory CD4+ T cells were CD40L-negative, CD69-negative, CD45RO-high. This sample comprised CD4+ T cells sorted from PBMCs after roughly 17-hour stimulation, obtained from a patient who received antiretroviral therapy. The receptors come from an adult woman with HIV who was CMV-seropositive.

In DNA, the CDR3 is TGTGCCAGCAGCCCCTCCGGGACAGGGAACGGAGTGCAGTTCTTC. This sequence encodes CASSPSGTGNGVQFF. This rearrangement joins TRBV7-3 to TRBJ2-1; the match to TRBD1 covers 9 bases. The CDR3 contains 15 residues. Trimming took 5 bases from V and 12 from J; bases not matched to a gene: 14. Looked up from germline, CDR1 is SGHTA and CDR2 is FQGTGA.

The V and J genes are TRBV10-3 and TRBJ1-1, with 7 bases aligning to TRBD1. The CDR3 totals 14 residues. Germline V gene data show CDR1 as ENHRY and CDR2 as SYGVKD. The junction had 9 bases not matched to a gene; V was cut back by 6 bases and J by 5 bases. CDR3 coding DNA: TGTGCCATCAGCCGACAGGGATCCGGGACTGAAGCTTTCTTT. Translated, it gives CAISRQGSGTEAFF.

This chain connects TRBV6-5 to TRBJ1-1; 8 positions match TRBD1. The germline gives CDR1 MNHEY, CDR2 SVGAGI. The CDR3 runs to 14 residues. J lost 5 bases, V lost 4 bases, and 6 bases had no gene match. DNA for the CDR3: TGTGCCAGCAGTTCCTCAGGGGGCAAAACTGAAGCTTTCTTT. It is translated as CASSSSGGKTEAFF.

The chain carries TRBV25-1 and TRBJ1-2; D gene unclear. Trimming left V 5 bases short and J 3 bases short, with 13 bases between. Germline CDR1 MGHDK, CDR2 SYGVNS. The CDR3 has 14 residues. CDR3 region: CASSSRSQDYGYTF. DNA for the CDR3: TGTGCCAGCAGTAGTCGCTCGCAAGACTATGGCTACACCTTC.

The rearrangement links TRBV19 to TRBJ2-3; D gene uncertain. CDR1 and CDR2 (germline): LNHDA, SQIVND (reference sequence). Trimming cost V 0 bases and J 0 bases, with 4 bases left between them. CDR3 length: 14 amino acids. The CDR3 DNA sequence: TGTGCCAGTAGTATAGATCCGAGCACAGATACGCAGTATTTT. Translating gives CASSIDPSTDTQYF. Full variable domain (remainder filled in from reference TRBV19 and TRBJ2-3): DGGITQSPKYLFRKEGQNVTLSCEQNLNHDAMYWYRQDPGQGLRLIYYSQIVNDFQKGDIAEGYSVSREKKESFPLTVTSAQKNPTAFYLCASSIDPSTDTQYFGPGTRLTVL.

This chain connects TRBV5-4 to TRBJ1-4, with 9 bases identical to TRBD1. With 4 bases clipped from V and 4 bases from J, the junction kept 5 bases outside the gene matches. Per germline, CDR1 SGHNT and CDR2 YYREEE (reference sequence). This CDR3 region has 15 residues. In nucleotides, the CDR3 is TGTGCCAGCAGCCCCGGGACAGGGATTAATGAAAAACTGTTTTTT. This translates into CASSPGTGINEKLFF.

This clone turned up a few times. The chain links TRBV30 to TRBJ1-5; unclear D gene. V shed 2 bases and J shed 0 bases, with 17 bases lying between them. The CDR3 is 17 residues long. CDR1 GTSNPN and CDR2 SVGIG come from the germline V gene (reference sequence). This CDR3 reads CAWSRRTAVNSNQPQHF. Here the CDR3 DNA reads TGTGCCTGGAGTAGGAGAACAGCTGTAAATAGCAATCAGCCCCAGCATTTT.

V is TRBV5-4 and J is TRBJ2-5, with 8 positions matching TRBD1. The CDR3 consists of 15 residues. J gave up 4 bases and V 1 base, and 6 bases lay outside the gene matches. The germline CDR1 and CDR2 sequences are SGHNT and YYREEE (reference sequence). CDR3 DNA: TGTGCCAGCAGCTTGAGACAGGGGCTGGTAGAGACCCAGTACTTC. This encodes CASSLRQGLVETQYF.

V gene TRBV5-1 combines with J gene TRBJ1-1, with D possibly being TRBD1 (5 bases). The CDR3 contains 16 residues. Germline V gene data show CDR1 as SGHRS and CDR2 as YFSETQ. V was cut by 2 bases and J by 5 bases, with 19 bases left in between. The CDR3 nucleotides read TGCGCCAGCAGCTTATGGCCGGGGGAGGTGGGTACTGAAGCTTTCTTT. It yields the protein CASSLWPGEVGTEAFF.

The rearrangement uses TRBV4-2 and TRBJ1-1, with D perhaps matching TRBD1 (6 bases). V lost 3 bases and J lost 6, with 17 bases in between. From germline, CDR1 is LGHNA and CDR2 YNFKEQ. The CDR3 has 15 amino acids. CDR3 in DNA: TGTGCCAGCAGCCAGACAACAGGGTATTTGTCTGAAGCTTTCTTT. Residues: CASSQTTGYLSEAFF.

The CDR3 sequence: CASSSDRGLTDTQYF. For the CDR3, the DNA is TGTGCCAGCAGCTCCGACAGGGGGTTGACAGATACGCAGTATTTT. This chain joins TRBV9 and TRBJ2-3; the match to TRBD1 covers 9 bases. The CDR3 is made up of 15 amino acids. The ends lost 4 bases at V and 3 bases at J; junction bases unmatched: 6. CDR1 is SGDLS, CDR2 YYNGEE, per germline.

CDR3: CASSLSGDSEKLFF. DNA for the CDR3: TGTGCCAGCAGCTTAAGCGGTGATTCAGAAAAACTGTTTTTT. The chain recombines TRBV7-3 with TRBJ1-4; no clear D. Looked up from germline, CDR1 is SGHTA and CDR2 is FQGTGA. Between the trimmed V and J ends, which lost 1 base and 8 bases, there was a span of 11 bases. CDR3 size: 14 residues. Full variable domain (missing parts from reference TRBV7-3 and TRBJ1-4): GAGVSQTPSNKVTEKGKYVELRCDPISGHTALYWYRQSLGQGPEFLIYFQGTGAADDSGLPNDRFFAVRPEGSVSTLKIQRTERGDSAVYLCASSLSGDSEKLFFGSGTQLSVL.

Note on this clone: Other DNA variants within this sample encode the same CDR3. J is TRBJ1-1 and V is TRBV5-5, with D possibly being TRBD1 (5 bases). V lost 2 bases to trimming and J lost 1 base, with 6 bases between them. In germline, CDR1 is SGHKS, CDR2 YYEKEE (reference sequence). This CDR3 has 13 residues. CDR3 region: CASSLGENTEAFF. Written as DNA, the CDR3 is TGTGCCAGCAGCTTAGGGGAGAACACTGAAGCTTTCTTT.

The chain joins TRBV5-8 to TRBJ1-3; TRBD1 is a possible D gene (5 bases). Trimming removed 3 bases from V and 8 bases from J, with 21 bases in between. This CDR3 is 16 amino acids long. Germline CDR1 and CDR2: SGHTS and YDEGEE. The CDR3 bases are TGTGCCAGCAGCTGGGGGACGATTCCAACGGAAGACACCATATATTTT. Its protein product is CASSWGTIPTEDTIYF.

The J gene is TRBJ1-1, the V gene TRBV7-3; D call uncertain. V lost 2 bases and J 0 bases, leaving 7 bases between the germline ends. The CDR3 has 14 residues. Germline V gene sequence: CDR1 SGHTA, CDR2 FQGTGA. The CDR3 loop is CASSLGSMNTEAFF. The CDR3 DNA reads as TGTGCCAGCAGCTTAGGTAGCATGAACACTGAAGCTTTCTTT.

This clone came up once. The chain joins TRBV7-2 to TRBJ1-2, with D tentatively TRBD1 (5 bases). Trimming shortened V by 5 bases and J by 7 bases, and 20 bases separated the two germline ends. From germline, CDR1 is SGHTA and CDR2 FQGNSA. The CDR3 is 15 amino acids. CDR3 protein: CASSQQRGREGGYTF. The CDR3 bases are TGTGCCAGCAGCCAGCAGCGCGGCAGGGAGGGTGGCTACACCTTC.

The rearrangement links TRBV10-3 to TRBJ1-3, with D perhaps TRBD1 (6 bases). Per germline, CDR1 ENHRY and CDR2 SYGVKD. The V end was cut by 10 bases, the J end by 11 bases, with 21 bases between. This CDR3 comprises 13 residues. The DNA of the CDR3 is TGTGCCACTATCGCCGGGACAAAGGCACCCATATATTTT. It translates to CATIAGTKAPIYF.

Here the CDR3 reads CASTRTGIDEPQHF. The CDR3, as DNA: TGTGCCAGCACCCGAACAGGGATCGACGAGCCCCAGCATTTT. The chain combines TRBV2 with TRBJ1-5, with D possibly matching TRBD1 (6 bases). The CDR3 is 14 residues long. Trimming stripped 7 bases from V and 8 bases from J, with 18 bases between. Germline CDR1 SNHLY, CDR2 FYNNEI.

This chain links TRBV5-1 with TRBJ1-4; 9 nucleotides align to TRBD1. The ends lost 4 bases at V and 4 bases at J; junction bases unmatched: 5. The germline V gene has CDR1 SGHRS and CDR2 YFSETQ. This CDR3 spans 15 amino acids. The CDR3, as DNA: TGCGCCAGCAGCCAGACAGGGGGTGGTAATGAAAAACTGTTTTTT. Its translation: CASSQTGGGNEKLFF.

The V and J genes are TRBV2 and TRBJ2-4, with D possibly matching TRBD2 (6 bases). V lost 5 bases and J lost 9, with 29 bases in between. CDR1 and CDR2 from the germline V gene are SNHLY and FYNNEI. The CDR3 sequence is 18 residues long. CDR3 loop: CASSFRPLIAWDSGIQYF. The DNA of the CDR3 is TGTGCCAGCAGTTTCCGACCCCTCATAGCTTGGGACTCGGGCATTCAGTACTTC.

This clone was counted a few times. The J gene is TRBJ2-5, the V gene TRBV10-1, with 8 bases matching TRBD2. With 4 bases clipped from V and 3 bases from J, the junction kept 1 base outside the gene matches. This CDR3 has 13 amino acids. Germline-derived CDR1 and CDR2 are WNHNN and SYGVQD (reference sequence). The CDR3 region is CASSAAGEETQYF. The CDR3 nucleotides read TGCGCCAGCAGTGCAGCGGGGGAAGAGACCCAGTACTTC.

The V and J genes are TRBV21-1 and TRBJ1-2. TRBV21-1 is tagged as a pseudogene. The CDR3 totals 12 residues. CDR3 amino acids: CASSKGDEGYTF. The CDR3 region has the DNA TGTGCCAGCAGCAAAGGAGACGAGGGCTACACCTTC.

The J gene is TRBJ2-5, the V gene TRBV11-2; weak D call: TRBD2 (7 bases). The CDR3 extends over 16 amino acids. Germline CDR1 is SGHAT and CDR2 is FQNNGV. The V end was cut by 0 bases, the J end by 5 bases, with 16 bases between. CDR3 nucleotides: TGTGCCAGCAGCTTAGAACTAGGGAGGGGGATCGAGACCCAGTACTTC. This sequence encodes CASSLELGRGIETQYF.